A selection of T cell receptor beta chains follows, all from one sample in a study of blood T cell repertoires in COVID-19. Profiled with immunoSEQ multiplex PCR; TCRdb holds only in-frame clones, not every one. The sample holds 300,000 to 400,000 clones; 75% to 90% are singletons and the top ten take about 6%. The specimen sequenced was peripheral blood. All receptors derive from a woman aged 45-65 years with COVID-19, enrolled during active disease. The conserved cysteine and the conserved F or W are not part of the CDR3 here.

CDR3 length: 14; V gene: TRBV11-2; J gene: TRBJ2-1; CDR3 protein: ASSLVAGSRYNEQF
CDR3 length: 14; V gene: TRBV7-9; J gene: TRBJ2-3; CDR3 protein: ASSPLHGGSADTQY
CDR3 length: 12; V gene: TRBV6-5; J gene: TRBJ1-2; CDR3 protein: ASSYDGQGYGYT
CDR3 length: 11; V gene: TRBV27; J gene: TRBJ2-1; CDR3 protein: ASSSYDGNEQF
CDR3 length: 12; V gene: TRBV7-9; J gene: TRBJ1-1; CDR3 protein: ASSFEAGVTEAF
CDR3 length: 11; V gene: TRBV10-3; J gene: TRBJ2-5; CDR3 protein: AINRDLQETQY
CDR3 length: 13; V gene: TRBV7-2; J gene: TRBJ2-1; CDR3 protein: ASSYLLAGSNEQF
CDR3 length: 13; V gene: TRBV25-1; J gene: TRBJ2-1; CDR3 protein: ASSESGRNYNEQF
CDR3 length: 14; V gene: TRBV14; J gene: TRBJ1-1; CDR3 protein: ASSQAGGRGHTEAF
CDR3 length: 13; V gene: TRBV10-3; J gene: TRBJ1-1; CDR3 protein: AIRQGTKPLTEAF
CDR3 length: 13; V gene: TRBV27; J gene: TRBJ2-7; CDR3 protein: ASSFMGDSSYEQY
CDR3 length: 13; V gene: TRBV6-5; J gene: TRBJ1-2; CDR3 protein: ASRRFRDPIYGYT
CDR3 length: 13; V gene: TRBV4-1; J gene: TRBJ2-7; CDR3 protein: ASSQGGLAGDEQY
CDR3 length: 13; V gene: TRBV7-7; J gene: TRBJ2-2; CDR3 protein: ASSLVSGDTGELF
CDR3 length: 14; V gene: TRBV13; J gene: TRBJ1-3; CDR3 protein: ASSLLGSGDGNTIY
CDR3 length: 11; V gene: TRBV6-5; J gene: TRBJ1-1; CDR3 protein: ASSYSDRVYAF
CDR3 length: 11; V gene: TRBV19; J gene: TRBJ1-2; CDR3 protein: ASSRDRGSGYT
CDR3 length: 13; V gene: TRBV7-3; J gene: TRBJ1-1; CDR3 protein: ASSLTSGGGTEAF
CDR3 length: 13; V gene: TRBV29-1; J gene: TRBJ2-7; CDR3 protein: SKPLRDRRGDEQY
CDR3 length: 14; V gene: TRBV27; J gene: TRBJ2-3; CDR3 protein: ASSKLAGGPTDTQY
CDR3 length: 11; V gene: TRBV27; J gene: TRBJ2-5; CDR3 protein: ASSLTGIETQY
CDR3 length: 11; V gene: TRBV24-1; J gene: TRBJ1-2; CDR3 protein: ATSDLTGGGYT
CDR3 length: 14; V gene: TRBV18; J gene: TRBJ1-1; CDR3 protein: ASSNLPQGTNTEAF
CDR3 length: 12; V gene: TRBV6-4; J gene: TRBJ2-7; CDR3 protein: ASSDSEHSYEQY
CDR3 length: 13; V gene: TRBV7-2; J gene: TRBJ1-1; CDR3 protein: ASSLAPGLNTEAF
CDR3 length: 13; V gene: TRBV2; J gene: TRBJ2-5; CDR3 protein: ASSENTSFQETQY
CDR3 length: 13; V gene: TRBV4-1; J gene: TRBJ1-1; CDR3 protein: ASSQTTGTLTEAF
CDR3 length: 13; V gene: TRBV18; J gene: TRBJ1-2; CDR3 protein: ASSPYGTGGDGYT
CDR3 length: 10; V gene: TRBV10-3; J gene: TRBJ2-7; CDR3 protein: AIRREMREQY
CDR3 length: 15; V gene: TRBV5-4; J gene: TRBJ2-2; CDR3 protein: ASSPWQVAVNTGELF
CDR3 length: 8; V gene: TRBV10-1; J gene: TRBJ2-3; CDR3 protein: ASKLRKQY
CDR3 length: 14; V gene: TRBV29-1; J gene: TRBJ2-1; CDR3 protein: SSESTAGSSYNEQF
CDR3 length: 16; V gene: TRBV21-1; J gene: TRBJ1-2; CDR3 protein: ASSVGDYCRDRNYGYT
CDR3 length: 13; V gene: TRBV7-9; J gene: TRBJ1-5; CDR3 protein: ASSLDRAPNQPQH
CDR3 length: 14; V gene: TRBV28; J gene: TRBJ2-7; CDR3 protein: ASSFPKRGTVYEQY
CDR3 length: 12; V gene: TRBV19; J gene: TRBJ1-1; CDR3 protein: ASTLGGVNTEAF
CDR3 length: 14; V gene: TRBV5-1; J gene: TRBJ2-1; CDR3 protein: ASSFSSDRDFYEQF
CDR3 length: 12; V gene: TRBV30; J gene: TRBJ1-5; CDR3 protein: AWTPGSQGQPQH
CDR3 length: 11; V gene: TRBV18; J gene: TRBJ2-7; CDR3 protein: ASSSTGNYEQY
CDR3 length: 11; V gene: TRBV5-1; J gene: TRBJ2-1; CDR3 protein: ASSLSASDEQF
CDR3 length: 13; V gene: TRBV30; J gene: TRBJ2-7; CDR3 protein: AWSVGIAVSYEQY
CDR3 length: 13; V gene: TRBV5-1; J gene: TRBJ2-6; CDR3 protein: ASSLARSGANVLT
CDR3 length: 11; V gene: TRBV6-5; J gene: TRBJ1-4; CDR3 protein: ASSPGGREKLF
CDR3 length: 14; V gene: TRBV4-2; J gene: TRBJ2-2; CDR3 protein: ASSQGIEAPSGELF
CDR3 length: 14; V gene: TRBV18; J gene: TRBJ2-2; CDR3 protein: ASSDIRQLGTGELF
CDR3 length: 11; V gene: TRBV27; J gene: TRBJ1-1; CDR3 protein: ASSSSSGTEAF
CDR3 length: 15; V gene: TRBV5-1; J gene: TRBJ2-1; CDR3 protein: ASSYLLAGGPYNEQF
CDR3 length: 16; V gene: TRBV4-1; J gene: TRBJ2-1; CDR3 protein: ASSQVAAGGYSYNEQF
CDR3 length: 9; V gene: TRBV30; J gene: TRBJ2-5; CDR3 protein: AWASQETQY
CDR3 length: 13; V gene: TRBV7-6; J gene: TRBJ2-2; CDR3 protein: ASSALDSNTGELF
CDR3 length: 12; V gene: TRBV7-9; J gene: TRBJ2-1; CDR3 protein: ASSYAGSYNEQF
CDR3 length: 13; V gene: TRBV4-3; J gene: TRBJ2-1; CDR3 protein: ASSQAGTGSNEQF
CDR3 length: 13; V gene: TRBV27; J gene: TRBJ1-6; CDR3 protein: ASSQQGGNYSPLH
CDR3 length: 11; V gene: TRBV27; J gene: TRBJ1-1; CDR3 protein: ASRNRGNTEAF
CDR3 length: 13; V gene: TRBV5-1; J gene: TRBJ2-7; CDR3 protein: ASSLILAGGSEQY
CDR3 length: 15; V gene: TRBV5-1; J gene: TRBJ2-7; CDR3 protein: ASRKDVAGGFAYEQY
CDR3 length: 14; V gene: TRBV11-2; J gene: TRBJ2-3; CDR3 protein: ASSLSSGRGTDTQY